This TCR beta chain was identified during a study of blood T cells in healthy people across ages. This clonotype was observed a few times. Primers used in a second PCR of roughly 6 to 12 cycles were a sample-barcoded 5' primer and a J-beta primer mix. MiXCR, applied by TCRdb to the 5' RACE reads, yields one record per CDR3 protein. The profile shows 1.5 million to 2 million distinct CDR3 sequences, roughly 27% of them singletons. This CDR3 spans 15 amino acids. Looked up from germline, CDR1 is SGDLS and CDR2 is YYNGEE. V lost 3 bases and J 1 base, leaving 11 bases between the germline ends. The receptor was derived from a woman between 25 and 40 years old in good health. The rearrangement uses TRBV9 and TRBJ2-1, with D possibly matching TRBD2 (5 bases). The source material was blood. CDR3: CASSALGESYNEQFF. Here the CDR3 DNA reads TGTGCCAGCAGCGCCCTTGGGGAGTCCTACAATGAGCAGTTCTTC.